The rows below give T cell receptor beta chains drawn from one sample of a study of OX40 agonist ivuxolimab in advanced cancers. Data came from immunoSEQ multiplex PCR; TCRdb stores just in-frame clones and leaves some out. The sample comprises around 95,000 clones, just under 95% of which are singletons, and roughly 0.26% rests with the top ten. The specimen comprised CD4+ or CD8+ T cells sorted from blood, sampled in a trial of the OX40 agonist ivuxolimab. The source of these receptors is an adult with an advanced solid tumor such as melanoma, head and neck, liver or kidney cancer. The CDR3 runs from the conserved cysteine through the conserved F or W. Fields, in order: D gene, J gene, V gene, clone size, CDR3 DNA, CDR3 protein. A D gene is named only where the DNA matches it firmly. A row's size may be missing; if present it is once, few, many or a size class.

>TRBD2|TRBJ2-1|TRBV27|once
TGTGCCAGCAGCCTTAGCGGGGGGGCTCTCCTGAATGAGCAGTTCTTC
CASSLSGGALLNEQFF
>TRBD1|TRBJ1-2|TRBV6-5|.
TGTGCCAGCAGTTTCCAGGGGGCTAACTATGGCTACACCTTC
CASSFQGANYGYTF
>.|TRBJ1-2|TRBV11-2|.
TGTGCCAGCAGCTTAGGTGCCTATGGCTACACCTTC
CASSLGAYGYTF
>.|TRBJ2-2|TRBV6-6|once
TGTGCCAGCAACGGCGGAACGAACACCGGGGAGCTGTTTTTT
CASNGGTNTGELFF
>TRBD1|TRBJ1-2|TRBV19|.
TGTGCCAGTAGTATAGGACAGGGATTCTTCTATGGCTACACCTTC
CASSIGQGFFYGYTF
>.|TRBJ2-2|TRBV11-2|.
TGTGCCAGCAGTCGGATTTGGGGCACCGGGGAGCTGTTTTTT
CASSRIWGTGELFF
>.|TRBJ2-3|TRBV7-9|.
TGTGCCAGCAGCTCGGGGACGTGGGATTTT
CASSSGTWDF
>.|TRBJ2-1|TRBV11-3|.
TGTGCCAGCAGCCCCGGGGGACCAAAGTCCAATGAGCAGTTCTTC
CASSPGGPKSNEQFF
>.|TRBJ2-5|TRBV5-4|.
TGTGCCAGCAGCACGCCCCCCGGGCGTTTAAAAGAGACCCAGTACTTC
CASSTPPGRLKETQYF
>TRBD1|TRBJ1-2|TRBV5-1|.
TGCGCCAGCAGCTTGGTACAGGGGGGATTTGATGGCTACACCTTC
CASSLVQGGFDGYTF
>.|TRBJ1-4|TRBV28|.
TGTGCCAGCAGTCCAACGGCAGGGAGTTGGGAAAAACTGTTTTTT
CASSPTAGSWEKLFF
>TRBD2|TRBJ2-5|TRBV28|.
TGTGCCAGCAGCGGAGCTAGCGGGGGGGTAGAGACCCAGTACTTC
CASSGASGGVETQYF
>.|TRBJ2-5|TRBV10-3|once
TGTGCCATCAGTGAGGGGCCGGGGACGGGTGAAGGAGAGACCCAGTACTTC
CAISEGPGTGEGETQYF
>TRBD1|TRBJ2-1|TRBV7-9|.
TGTGCCAGCCGTCAAACAGGGGGCAATGAGCAGTTCTTC
CASRQTGGNEQFF
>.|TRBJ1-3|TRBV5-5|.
TGTGCCAGCAGCTTTTACGTCCAGTACGCTGGAAACACCATATATTTT
CASSFYVQYAGNTIYF
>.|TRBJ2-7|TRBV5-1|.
TGCGCCAGCAGCGGATCCCTTCGCGGCACTAACTCCTACGAGCAGTACTTC
CASSGSLRGTNSYEQYF
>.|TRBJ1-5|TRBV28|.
TGTGCCAGCAGTTTTAGGGCGGAGATTAATCAGCCCCAGCATTTT
CASSFRAEINQPQHF
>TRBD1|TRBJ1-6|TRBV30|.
TGTGCCTGGAGTGTAGACAGGGCCGATAATTCACCCCTCCACTTT
CAWSVDRADNSPLHF
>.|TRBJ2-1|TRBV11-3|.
TGTGCCAGCAGCCCCGGTGGCGGGGTCGAGGGTGAGCAGTTCTTC
CASSPGGGVEGEQFF
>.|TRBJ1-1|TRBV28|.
TGTGCCAGCAACGACGTCATGAACACTGAAGCTTTCTTT
CASNDVMNTEAFF
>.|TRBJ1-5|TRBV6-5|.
TGTGCCAGCATGGGGGGCCTCAATCAGCCCCAGCATTTT
CASMGGLNQPQHF
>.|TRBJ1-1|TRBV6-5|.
TGTGCCAGCAGTTTTGGCATAAACACTGAAGCTTTCTTT
CASSFGINTEAFF
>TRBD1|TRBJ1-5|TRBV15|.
TGTGCCACCAGCAGAGAGGGACAGGGTTTCGGGCAGCCCCAGCATTTT
CATSREGQGFGQPQHF
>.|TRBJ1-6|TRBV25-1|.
TGTGCCAGCAGTGCGCACATGACCAGCTCCTATAATTCACCCCTCCACTTT
CASSAHMTSSYNSPLHF
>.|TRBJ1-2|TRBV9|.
TGTGCCAGCAGCGCAGGGAATTTGGCTTCCTCCTATGGCTACACCTTC
CASSAGNLASSYGYTF
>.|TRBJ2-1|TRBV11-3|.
TGTGCCAGCAGCCAGAGGATGCTGGTTTTCGGGAATGAGCAGTTCTTC
CASSQRMLVFGNEQFF
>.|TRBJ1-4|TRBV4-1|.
TGCGCCAGCAGCCAAGTGGGTGGAACTAATGAAAAACTGTTTTTT
CASSQVGGTNEKLFF
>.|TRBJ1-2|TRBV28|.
TGTGCCAGCGGTCTACTCGCGGGGGGCTACACCTTC
CASGLLAGGYTF
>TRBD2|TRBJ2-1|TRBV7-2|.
TGTGCCAGCAGCACCCGACTAGCGGGAACCTACAATGAGCAGTTCTTC
CASSTRLAGTYNEQFF
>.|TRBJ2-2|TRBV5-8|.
TGTGCCAGCAGACGCTGGACAGCGAACACCGGGGAGCTGTTTTTT
CASRRWTANTGELFF
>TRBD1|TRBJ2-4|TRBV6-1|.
TGTGCCAGCAGTTCCGGACAGGGGAAAGGAAACATTCAGTACTTC
CASSSGQGKGNIQYF